This T cell receptor beta chain was recovered during a study of blood T cells in healthy people across ages. General study points: Among T cells, TCR beta diversity per million cells dropped roughly linearly as age rose.

Next came a second PCR, run for roughly 7 to 12 cycles, which used a sample-barcoded 5' primer along with a J-beta primer mix. Every sample returned 2.5 million or more CDR3-containing paired-end reads. A single record per CDR3 protein comes from TCRdb applying MiXCR to the 5' RACE reads. Among under 1,100,000 distinct CDR3 sequences, 20% to 25% were seen once, and the ten largest hold approximately 0.79%. The sample holds a few counts of this clonotype. The antigen remains undetermined. This same sample was also part of a study on T cells of mothers and their children. That work states: All donors were healthy and Caucasian; they were a few mothers and their six children.

Material: blood. This receptor was identified in a girl aged 2 to 9 in good health.

CDR3 protein: CASSYSPSTDTQYF. CDR3 DNA: TGTGCCAGCAGTTACTCGCCTAGCACAGATACGCAGTATTTT. The genes are TRBV6-6 and TRBJ2-3; D remains unclear. Trimming stripped 0 bases from V and 0 bases from J, with 4 bases between. Looked up from germline, CDR1 is MNHNY and CDR2 is SVGAGI (reference sequence). The CDR3 covers 14 residues.